The following is a TCR beta chain sequence with its context. This sample is drawn from a study of blood T cell repertoires in COVID-19. For the study at large: The origin of the acute and convalescent COVID-19 samples was the United States, Italy and Spain. T cells, B-cell-depleted T cells, or PBMCs supplied cDNA or gDNA.

Under the authors' procedure: Quantification of nucleated cells was approximated via reference gene primer amplification. Some clones are missing from TCRdb's copy, which holds only in-frame ones; the method was immunoSEQ multiplex PCR. V, J and clone size derive from that table, while D and trimming were established from the DNA sequence. The data show about 90,000 clones, with about 89% seen just once and 15% to 20% held by the top ten. Germline-derived CDR1 and CDR2 are LNHDA and SQIVND (reference sequence). Losses at the gene ends were 1 base for V and 4 bases for J; bases not matched to a gene: 6. CDR3 length: 15 residues.

The chain couples TRBV19 to TRBJ2-7; 8 nucleotides agree with TRBD1. Sequencing was carried out using peripheral blood. The TCR comes from a human donor in a cohort sampled during active COVID-19. The CDR3 protein is CASSIAQGASYEQYF. The CDR3 DNA follows: TGTGCCAGTAGTATAGCCCAGGGGGCGAGTTACGAGCAGTACTTC.